This entry features one T cell receptor beta chain sequence. The data were taken from a study of control samples from healthy donors and cancer patients. V was cut by 2 bases and J by 0 bases, with 4 bases left in between. The CDR3 spans 14 residues. Germline CDR1 and CDR2: MNHNS and SASEGT. Method: immunoSEQ multiplex PCR; TCRdb's copy keeps in-frame clones and lacks some. Here the sample spans about 41,000 clones, about 94% being singletons. The chain has TRBV6-1 and TRBJ1-4; D ambiguous. The receptor comes from a man in his fifties or sixties in good health. The sample taken for sequencing was blood. In DNA form, the CDR3 reads TGTGCCAGCAGTGAACAGGCAACTAATGAAAAACTGTTTTTT. Protein sequence: CASSEQATNEKLFF.